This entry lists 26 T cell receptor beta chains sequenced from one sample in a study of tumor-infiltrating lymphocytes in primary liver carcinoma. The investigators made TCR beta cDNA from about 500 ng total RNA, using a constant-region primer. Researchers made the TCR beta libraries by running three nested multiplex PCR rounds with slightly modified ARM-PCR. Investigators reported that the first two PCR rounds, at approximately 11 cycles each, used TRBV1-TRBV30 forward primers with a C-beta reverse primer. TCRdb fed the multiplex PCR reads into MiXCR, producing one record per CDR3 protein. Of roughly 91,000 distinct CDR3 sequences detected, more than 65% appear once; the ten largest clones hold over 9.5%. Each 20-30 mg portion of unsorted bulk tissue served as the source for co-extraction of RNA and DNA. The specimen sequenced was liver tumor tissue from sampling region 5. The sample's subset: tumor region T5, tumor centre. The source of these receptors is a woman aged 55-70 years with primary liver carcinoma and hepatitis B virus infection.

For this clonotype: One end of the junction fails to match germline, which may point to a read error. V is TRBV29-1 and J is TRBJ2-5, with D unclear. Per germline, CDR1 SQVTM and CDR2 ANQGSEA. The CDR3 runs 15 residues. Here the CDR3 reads CSVESPLPSQETQYF. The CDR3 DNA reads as TGCAGCGTTGAGAGCCCGCTCCCCTCTCAAGAGACCCAATACTTC. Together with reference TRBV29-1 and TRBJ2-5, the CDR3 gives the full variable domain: SAVISQKPSRDICQRGTSLTIQCQVDSQVTMMFWYRQQPGQSLTLIATANQGSEATYESGFVIDKFPISRPNLTFSTLTVSNMSPEDSSIYLCSVESPLPSQETQYFGPGTRLLVL.

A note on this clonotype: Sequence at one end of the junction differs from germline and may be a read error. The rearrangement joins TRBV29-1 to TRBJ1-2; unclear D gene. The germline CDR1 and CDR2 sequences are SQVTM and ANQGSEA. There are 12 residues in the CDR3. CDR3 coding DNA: TGCAGCGCTCAGCTGCACTACTATGTCTACACCTTC. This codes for CSAQLHYYVYTF.

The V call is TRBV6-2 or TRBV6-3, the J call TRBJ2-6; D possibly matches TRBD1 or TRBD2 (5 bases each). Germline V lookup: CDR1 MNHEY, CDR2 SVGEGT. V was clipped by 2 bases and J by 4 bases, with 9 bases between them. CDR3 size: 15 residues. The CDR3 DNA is TGTGCCAGCAGTTACGAGGGGTCCGGGGCCAACGTCCTGACTTTC. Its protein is CASSYEGSGANVLTF.

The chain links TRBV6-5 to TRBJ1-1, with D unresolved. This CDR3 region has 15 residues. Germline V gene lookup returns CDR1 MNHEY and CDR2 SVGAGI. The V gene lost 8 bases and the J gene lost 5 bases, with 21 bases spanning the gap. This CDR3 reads CASGRSSETGTEAFF. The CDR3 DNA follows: TGTGCCAGCGGACGGTCGTCGGAGACGGGTACTGAAGCTTTCTTT.

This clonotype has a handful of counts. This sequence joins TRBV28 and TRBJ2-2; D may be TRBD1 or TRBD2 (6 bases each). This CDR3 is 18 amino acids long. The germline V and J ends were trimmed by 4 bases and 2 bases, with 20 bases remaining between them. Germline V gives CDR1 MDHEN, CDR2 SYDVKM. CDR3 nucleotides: TGTGCCAGCAGTTCCCCTCCGTATCGGGGGCCTAACACCGGGGAGCTGTTTTTT. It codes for CASSSPPYRGPNTGELFF. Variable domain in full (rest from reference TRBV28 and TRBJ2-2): DVKVTQSSRYLVKRTGEKVFLECVQDMDHENMFWYRQDPGLGLRLIYFSYDVKMKEKGDIPEGYSVSREKKERFSLILESASTNQTSMYLCASSSPPYRGPNTGELFFGEGSRLTVL.

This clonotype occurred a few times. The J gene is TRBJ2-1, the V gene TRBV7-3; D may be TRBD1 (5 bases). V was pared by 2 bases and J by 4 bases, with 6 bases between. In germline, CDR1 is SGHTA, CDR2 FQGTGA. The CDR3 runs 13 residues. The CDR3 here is CASSLGAYNEQFF. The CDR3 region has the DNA TGTGCCAGCAGCTTAGGGGCTTACAATGAGCAGTTCTTC.

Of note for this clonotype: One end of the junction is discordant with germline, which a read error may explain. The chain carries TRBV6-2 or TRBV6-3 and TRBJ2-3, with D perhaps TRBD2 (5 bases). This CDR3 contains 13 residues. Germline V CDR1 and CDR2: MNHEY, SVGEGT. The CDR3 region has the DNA TGTGGCAGCAGTTACTCTAGCACAGATACGCAGTCCTTT. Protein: CGSSYSSTDTQSF.

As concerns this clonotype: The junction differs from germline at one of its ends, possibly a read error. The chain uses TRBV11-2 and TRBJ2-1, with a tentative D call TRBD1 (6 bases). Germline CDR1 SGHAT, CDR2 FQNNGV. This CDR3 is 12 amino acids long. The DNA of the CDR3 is TGTGCCAGCAGCCCAGGGGTGGGTGAGCACTTCTTC. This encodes CASSPGVGEHFF.

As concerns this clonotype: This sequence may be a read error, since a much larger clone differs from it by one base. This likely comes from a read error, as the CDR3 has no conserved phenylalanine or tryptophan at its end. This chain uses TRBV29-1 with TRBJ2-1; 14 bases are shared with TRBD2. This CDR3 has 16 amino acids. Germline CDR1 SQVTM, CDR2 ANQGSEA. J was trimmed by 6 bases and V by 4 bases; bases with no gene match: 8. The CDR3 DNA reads TGCAGCGTTGCGGAGAGGGGGACTAGCGGGAGCAATGAGCAGTTCATC. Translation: CSVAERGTSGSNEQFI.

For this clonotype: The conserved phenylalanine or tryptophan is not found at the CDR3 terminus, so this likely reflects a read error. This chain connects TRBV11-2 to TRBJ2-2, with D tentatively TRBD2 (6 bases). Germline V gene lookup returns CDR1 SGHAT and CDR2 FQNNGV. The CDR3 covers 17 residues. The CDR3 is CASSLVGGARNTGELFL. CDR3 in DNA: TGTGCCAGCAGCTTAGTGGGGGGAGCGAGGAACACTGGGGAGCTGTTTCTT.

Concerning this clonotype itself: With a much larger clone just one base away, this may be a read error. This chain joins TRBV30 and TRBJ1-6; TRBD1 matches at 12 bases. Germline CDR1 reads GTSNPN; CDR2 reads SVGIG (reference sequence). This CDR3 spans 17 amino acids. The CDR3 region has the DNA TGTGCCTGGAGTCGGGGACAGGGGGCCCCTTATAATTCACTCCTCCACTTT. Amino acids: CAWSRGQGAPYNSLLHF.

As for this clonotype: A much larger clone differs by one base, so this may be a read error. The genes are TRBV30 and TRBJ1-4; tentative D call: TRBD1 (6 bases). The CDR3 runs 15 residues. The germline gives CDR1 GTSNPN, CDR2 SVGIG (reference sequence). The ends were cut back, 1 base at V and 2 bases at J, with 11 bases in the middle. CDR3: CAWSDAGDTNEKLFF. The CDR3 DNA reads TGTGCCTGGAGTGATGCAGGGGACACTAATGAAAAACTGTTTTTT.

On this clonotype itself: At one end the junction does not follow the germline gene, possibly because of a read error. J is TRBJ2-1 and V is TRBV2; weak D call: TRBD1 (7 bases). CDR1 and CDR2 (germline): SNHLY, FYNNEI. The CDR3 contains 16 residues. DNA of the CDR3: TGTGCCAGCAGGGCTGGACAGGCCCAGGGACTCAATGAGCATTTCTTC. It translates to CASRAGQAQGLNEHFF.

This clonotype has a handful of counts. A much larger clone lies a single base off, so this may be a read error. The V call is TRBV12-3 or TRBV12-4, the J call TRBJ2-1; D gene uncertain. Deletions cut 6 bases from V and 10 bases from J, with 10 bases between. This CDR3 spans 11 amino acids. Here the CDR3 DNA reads TGTGCCAGCAGATATGGTTCGGAGCAGTTCTTC. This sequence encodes CASRYGSEQFF.

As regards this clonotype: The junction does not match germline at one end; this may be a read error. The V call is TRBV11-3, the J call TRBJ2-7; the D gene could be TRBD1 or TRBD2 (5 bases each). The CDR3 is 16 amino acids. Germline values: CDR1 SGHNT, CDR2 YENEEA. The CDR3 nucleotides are TGTGCCAACAGCTTAGATGTGACGAGGGGCTCCTACGAGCAGTACTTC. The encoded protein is CANSLDVTRGSYEQYF.

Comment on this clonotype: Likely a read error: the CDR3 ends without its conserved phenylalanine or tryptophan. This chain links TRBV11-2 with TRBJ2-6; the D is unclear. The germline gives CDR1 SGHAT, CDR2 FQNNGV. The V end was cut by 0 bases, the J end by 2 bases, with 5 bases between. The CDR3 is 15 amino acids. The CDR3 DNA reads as TGTGCCAGCAGCTTAGATCCGGCTGGGGCCAACGTCCTGACTTCC. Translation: CASSLDPAGANVLTS.

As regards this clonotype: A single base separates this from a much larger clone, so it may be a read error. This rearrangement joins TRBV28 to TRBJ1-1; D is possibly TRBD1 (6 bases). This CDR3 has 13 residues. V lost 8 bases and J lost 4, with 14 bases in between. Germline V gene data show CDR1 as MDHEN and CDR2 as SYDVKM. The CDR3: CASGGHIVTEAFF. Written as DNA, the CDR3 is TGTGCCAGCGGGGGACATATAGTCACTGAAGCTTTCTTT.

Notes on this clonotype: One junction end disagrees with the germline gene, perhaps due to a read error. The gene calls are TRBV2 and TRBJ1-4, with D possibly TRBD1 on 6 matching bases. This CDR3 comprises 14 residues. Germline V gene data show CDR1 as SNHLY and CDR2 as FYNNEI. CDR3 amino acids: CVSSKQGTSEKLFF. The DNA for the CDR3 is TGTGTCAGCAGCAAACAGGGAACCAGTGAAAAACTGTTTTTT.

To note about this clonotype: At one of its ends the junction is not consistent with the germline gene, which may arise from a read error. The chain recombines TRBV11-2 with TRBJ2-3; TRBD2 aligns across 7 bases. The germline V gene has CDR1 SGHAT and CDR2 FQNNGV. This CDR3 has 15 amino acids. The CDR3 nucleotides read TGTGCCATCAGCTTCGGACTAGGACAAACAGATACGCAGTATTTT. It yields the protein CAISFGLGQTDTQYF.

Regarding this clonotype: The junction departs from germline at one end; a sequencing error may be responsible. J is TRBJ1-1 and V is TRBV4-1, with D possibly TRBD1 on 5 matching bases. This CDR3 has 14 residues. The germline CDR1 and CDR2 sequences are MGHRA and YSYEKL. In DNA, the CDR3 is TGCGCCAGCAGAGGGGCAGAGATGAACACCGAAGCTTTCTTC. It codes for CASRGAEMNTEAFF.

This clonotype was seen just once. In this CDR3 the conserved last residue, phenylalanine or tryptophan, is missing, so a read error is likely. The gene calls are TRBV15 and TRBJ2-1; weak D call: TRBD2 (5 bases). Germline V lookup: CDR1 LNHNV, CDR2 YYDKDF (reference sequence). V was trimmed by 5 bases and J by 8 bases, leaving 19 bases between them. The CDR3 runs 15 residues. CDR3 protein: CATSSIETSLHEQFS. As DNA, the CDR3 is TGTGCCACCAGCTCCATAGAAACTAGTCTCCATGAGCAGTTCTCC.

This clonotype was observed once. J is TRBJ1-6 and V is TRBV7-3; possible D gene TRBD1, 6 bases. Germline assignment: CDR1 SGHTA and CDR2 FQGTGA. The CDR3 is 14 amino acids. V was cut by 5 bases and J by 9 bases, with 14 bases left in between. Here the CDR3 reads CASSPEGGGSPLHF. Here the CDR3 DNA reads TGTGCCAGCAGCCCAGAAGGGGGAGGTTCACCCCTCCACTTT. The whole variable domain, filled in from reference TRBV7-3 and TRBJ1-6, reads GAGVSQTPSNKVTEKGKYVELRCDPISGHTALYWYRQSLGQGPEFLIYFQGTGAADDSGLPNDRFFAVRPEGSVSTLKIQRTERGDSAVYLCASSPEGGGSPLHFGNGTRLTVT.

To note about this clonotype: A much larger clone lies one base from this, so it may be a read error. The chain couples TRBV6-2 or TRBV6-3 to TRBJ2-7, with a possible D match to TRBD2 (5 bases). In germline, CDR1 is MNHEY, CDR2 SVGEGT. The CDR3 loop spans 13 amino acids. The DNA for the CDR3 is TGTGCCAGCGGGAAGGGTTCTAGCTACGAGCACTACTTC. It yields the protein CASGKGSSYEHYF.

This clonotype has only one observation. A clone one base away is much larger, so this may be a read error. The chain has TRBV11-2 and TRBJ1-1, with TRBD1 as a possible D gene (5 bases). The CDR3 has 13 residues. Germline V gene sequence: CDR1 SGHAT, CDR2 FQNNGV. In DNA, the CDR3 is TGTGCCAGCAGCAGGGGTGGGAACACTGGAGCTTTCTTT. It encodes CASSRGGNTGAFF.

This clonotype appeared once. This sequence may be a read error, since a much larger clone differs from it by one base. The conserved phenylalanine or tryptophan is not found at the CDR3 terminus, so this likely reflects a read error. The CDR3 protein is CASSLLPRSSYEQYI. Written as DNA, the CDR3 is TGTGCCAGCAGCCTACTACCTAGGAGCTCCTACGAGCAGTACATC. The chain uses TRBV4-2 and TRBJ2-7, with D unresolved. Trimming removed 4 bases from V and 0 bases from J, with 13 bases in between. Germline V gene lookup returns CDR1 LGHNA and CDR2 YNFKEQ. The CDR3 loop spans 15 amino acids.

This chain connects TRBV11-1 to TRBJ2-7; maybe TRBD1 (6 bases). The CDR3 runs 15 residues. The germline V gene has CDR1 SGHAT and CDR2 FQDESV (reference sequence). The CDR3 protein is CVNSPRTAGVREQYV. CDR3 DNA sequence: TGTGTCAACAGCCCTCGGACAGCAGGAGTACGCGAACAGTACGTC.